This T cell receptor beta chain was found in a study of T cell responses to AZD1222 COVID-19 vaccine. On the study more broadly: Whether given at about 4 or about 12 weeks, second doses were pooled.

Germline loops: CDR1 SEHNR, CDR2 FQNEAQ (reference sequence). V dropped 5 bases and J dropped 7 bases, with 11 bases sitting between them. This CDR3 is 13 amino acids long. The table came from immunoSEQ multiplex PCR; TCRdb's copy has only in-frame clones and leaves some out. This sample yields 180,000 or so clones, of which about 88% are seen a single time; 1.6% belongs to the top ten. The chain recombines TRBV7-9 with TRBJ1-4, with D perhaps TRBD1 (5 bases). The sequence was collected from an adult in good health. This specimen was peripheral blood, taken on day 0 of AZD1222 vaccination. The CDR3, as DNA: TGTGCCAGCAGCCGTGGGACGGGTGAAAAACTGTTTTTT. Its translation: CASSRGTGEKLFF.